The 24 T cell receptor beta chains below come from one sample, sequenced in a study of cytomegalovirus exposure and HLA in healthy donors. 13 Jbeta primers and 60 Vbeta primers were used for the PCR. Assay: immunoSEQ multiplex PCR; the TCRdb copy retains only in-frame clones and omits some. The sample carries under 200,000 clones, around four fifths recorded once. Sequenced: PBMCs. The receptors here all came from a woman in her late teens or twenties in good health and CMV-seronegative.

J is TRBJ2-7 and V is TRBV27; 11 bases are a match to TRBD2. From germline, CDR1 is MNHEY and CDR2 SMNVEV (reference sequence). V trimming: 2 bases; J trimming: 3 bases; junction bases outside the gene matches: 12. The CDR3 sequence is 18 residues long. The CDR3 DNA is TGTGCCAGCAGTTTAAATAATTTGGGGACTAGCGGTTTCTACGAGCAGTACTTC. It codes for CASSLNNLGTSGFYEQYF.

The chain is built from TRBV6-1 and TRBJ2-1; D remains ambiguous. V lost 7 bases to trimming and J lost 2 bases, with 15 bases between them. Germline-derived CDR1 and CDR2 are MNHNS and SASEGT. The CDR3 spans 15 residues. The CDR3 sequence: CASTLGLLTYNEQFF. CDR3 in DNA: TGTGCCAGCACCCTAGGTCTCTTAACCTACAATGAGCAGTTCTTC.

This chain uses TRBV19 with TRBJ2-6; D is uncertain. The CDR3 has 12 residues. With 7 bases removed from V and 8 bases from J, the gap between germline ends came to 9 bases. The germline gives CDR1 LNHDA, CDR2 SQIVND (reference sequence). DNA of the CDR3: TGTGCCAGTACCTCCGACACCAACGTCCTGACTTTC. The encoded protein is CASTSDTNVLTF. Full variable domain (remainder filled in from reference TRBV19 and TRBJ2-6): DGGITQSPKYLFRKEGQNVTLSCEQNLNHDAMYWYRQDPGQGLRLIYYSQIVNDFQKGDIAEGYSVSREKKESFPLTVTSAQKNPTAFYLCASTSDTNVLTFGAGSRLTVL.

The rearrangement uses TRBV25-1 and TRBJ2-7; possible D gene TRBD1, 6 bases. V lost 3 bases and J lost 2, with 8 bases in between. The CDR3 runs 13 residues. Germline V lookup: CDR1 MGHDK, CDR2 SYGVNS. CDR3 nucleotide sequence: TGTGCCAGCAGTGACAGGGGACCCTACGAGCAGTACTTC. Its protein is CASSDRGPYEQYF.

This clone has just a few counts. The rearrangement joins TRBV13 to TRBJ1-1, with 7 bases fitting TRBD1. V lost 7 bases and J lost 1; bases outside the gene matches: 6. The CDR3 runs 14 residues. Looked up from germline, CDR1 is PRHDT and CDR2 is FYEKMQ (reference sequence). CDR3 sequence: CASNHRGQNTEAFF. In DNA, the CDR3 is TGTGCCAGCAACCACAGGGGCCAGAACACTGAAGCTTTCTTT.

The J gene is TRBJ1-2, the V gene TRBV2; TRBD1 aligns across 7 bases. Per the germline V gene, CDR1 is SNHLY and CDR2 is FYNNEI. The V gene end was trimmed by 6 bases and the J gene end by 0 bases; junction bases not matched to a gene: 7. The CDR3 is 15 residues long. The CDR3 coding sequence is TGTGCCAGCAGAGGGACAGCGACTTCTAACTATGGCTACACCTTC. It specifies CASRGTATSNYGYTF. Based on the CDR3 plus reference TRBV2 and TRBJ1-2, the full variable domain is EPEVTQTPSHQVTQMGQEVILRCVPISNHLYFYWYRQILGQKVEFLVSFYNNEISEKSEIFDDQFSVERPDGSNFTLKIRSTKLEDSAMYFCASRGTATSNYGYTFGSGTRLTVV.

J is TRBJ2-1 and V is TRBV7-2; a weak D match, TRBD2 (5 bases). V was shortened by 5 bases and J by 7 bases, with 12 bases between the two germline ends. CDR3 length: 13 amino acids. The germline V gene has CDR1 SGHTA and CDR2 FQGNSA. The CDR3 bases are TGTGCCAGCAGCCCCGGACTCACAAATGAGCAGTTCTTC. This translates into CASSPGLTNEQFF.

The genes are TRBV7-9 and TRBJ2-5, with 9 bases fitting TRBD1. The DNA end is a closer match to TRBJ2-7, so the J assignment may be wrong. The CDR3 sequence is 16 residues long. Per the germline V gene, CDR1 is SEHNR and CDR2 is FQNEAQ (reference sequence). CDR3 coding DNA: TGTGCCAGCACGCCATCCCGGGGACAGGGAAGCCACGAGCAGTACTTC. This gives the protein CASTPSRGQGSHEQYF.

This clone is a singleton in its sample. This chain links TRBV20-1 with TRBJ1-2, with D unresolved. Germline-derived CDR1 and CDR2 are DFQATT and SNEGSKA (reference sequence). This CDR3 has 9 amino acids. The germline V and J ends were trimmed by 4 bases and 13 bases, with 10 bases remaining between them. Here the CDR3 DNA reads TGCAGTGCTACCGTGACATCCACCTTC. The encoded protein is CSATVTSTF.

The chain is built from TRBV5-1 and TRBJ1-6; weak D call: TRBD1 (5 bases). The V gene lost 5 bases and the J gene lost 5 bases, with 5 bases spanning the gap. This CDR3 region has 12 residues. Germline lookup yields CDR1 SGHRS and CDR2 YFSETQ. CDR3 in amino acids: CASRGHNSPLHF. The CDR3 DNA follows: TGCGCCAGCAGGGGGCATAATTCACCCCTCCACTTT.

The CDR3, as DNA: TGTGCCAGCATCGGCGGTAGCTCCTACGAGCAGTACTTC. Translated: CASIGGSSYEQYF. The chain couples TRBV5-4 to TRBJ2-7; unclear D gene. Germline V CDR1 and CDR2: SGHNT, YYREEE (reference sequence). V lost 6 bases, J lost 0 bases, and 10 bases lay in between. The CDR3 contains 13 residues.

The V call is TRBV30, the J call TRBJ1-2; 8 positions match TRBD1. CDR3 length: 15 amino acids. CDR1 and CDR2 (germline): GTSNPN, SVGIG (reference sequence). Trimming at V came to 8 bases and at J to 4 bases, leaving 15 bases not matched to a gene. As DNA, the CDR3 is TGTGCCCCTCCGGACAGGGAGGAAGTTTGCTATGGCTACACCTTC. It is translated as CAPPDREEVCYGYTF.

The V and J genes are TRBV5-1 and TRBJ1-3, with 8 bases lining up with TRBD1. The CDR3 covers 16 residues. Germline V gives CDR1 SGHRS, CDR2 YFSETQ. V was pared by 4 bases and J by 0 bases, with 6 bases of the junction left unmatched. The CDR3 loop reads CASSQETGDSGNTIYF. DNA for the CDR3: TGCGCCAGCAGCCAAGAGACAGGGGACTCTGGAAACACCATATATTTT.

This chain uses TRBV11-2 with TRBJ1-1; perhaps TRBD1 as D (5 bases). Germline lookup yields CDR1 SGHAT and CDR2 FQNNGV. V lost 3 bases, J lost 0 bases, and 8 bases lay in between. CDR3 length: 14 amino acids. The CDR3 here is CASSLRGLNTEAFF. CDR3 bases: TGTGCCAGCAGCTTGCGGGGCTTGAACACTGAAGCTTTCTTT.

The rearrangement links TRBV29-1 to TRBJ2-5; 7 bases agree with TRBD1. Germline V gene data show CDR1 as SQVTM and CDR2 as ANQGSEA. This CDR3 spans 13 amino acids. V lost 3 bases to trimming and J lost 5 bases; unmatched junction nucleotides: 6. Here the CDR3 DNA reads TGCAGCGTTGAGGGCAGGGGGTGGGAGACCCAGTACTTC. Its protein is CSVEGRGWETQYF.

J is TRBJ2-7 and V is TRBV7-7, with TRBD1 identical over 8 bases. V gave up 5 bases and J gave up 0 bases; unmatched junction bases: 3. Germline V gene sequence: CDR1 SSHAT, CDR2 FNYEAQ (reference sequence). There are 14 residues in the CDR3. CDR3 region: CASSPDRGSYEQYF. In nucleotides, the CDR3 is TGTGCCAGCAGCCCCGACAGGGGCTCCTACGAGCAGTACTTC.

DNA for the CDR3: TGTGCCATCAGTGAGTCCCAGTACGAGCAGTACTTC. Its protein product is CAISESQYEQYF. The rearrangement joins TRBV10-3 to TRBJ2-7; D is unresolved. This CDR3 contains 12 residues. From germline, CDR1 is ENHRY and CDR2 SYGVKD. V lost 0 bases to trimming and J lost 4 bases, with 4 bases between them.

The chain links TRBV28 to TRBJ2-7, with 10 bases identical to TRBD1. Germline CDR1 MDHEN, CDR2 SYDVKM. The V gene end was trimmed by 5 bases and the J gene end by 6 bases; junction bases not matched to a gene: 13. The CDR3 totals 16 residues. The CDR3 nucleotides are TGTGCCAGCAGTGGGACGCGGGGGACAGGGGTCTTCGAGCAGTACTTC. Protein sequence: CASSGTRGTGVFEQYF.

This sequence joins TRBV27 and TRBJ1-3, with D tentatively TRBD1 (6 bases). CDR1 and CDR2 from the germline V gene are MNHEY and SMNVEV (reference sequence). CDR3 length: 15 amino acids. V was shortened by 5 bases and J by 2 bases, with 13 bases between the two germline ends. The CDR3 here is CASSQGTFPGNTIYF. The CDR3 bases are TGTGCCAGCAGTCAGGGGACGTTCCCTGGAAACACCATATATTTT.

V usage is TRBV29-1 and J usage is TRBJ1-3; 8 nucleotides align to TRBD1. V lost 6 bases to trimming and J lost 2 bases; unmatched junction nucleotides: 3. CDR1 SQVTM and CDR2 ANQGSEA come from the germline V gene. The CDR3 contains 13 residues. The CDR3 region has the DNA TGCAGCGTGGCGGGACAGGCTGGAAACACCATATATTTT. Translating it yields CSVAGQAGNTIYF.

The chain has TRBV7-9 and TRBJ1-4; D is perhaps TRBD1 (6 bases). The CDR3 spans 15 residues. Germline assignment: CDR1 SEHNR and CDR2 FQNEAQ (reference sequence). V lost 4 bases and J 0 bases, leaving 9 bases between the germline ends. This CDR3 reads CASSSRQATNEKLFF. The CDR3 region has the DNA TGTGCCAGCAGCTCTCGACAGGCAACTAATGAAAAACTGTTTTTT.

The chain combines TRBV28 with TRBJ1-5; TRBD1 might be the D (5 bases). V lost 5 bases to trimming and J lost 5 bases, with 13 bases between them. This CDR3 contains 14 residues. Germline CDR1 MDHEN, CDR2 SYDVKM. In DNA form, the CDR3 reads TGTGCCAGCAGTACCCCGGCGGGGGATCAGCCCCAGCATTTT. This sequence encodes CASSTPAGDQPQHF. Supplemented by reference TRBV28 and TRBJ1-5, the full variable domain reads DVKVTQSSRYLVKRTGEKVFLECVQDMDHENMFWYRQDPGLGLRLIYFSYDVKMKEKGDIPEGYSVSREKKERFSLILESASTNQTSMYLCASSTPAGDQPQHFGDGTRLSIL.

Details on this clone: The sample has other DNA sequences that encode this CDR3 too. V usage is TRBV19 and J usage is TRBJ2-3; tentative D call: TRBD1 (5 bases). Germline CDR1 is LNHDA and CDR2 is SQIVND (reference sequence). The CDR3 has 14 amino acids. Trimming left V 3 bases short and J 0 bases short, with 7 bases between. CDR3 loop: CASSITGSTDTQYF. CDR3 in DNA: TGTGCCAGTAGTATTACAGGAAGCACAGATACGCAGTATTTT.

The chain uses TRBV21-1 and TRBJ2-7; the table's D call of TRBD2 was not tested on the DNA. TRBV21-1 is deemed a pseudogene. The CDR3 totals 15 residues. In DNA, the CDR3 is TGTGCCAGCAGCACGACTAGCGGGATAGACTACGAGCAGTACTTC. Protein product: CASSTTSGIDYEQYF.